This T cell receptor (beta chain) was profiled in a study of blood T cell repertoires in COVID-19. In germline, CDR1 is MNHNS, CDR2 SASEGT. V was pared by 1 base and J by 12 bases, with 8 bases of the junction left unmatched. The CDR3 spans 13 residues. Clones were read by immunoSEQ multiplex PCR, and TCRdb kept only the in-frame ones, dropping some. Of 200,000 to 300,000 clones in the sample, more than 85% were seen once. Seattle researchers signed up patients amid active infection and tracked them longitudinally. The V gene is TRBV6-1, the J gene TRBJ1-1; 7 bases match TRBD1. Source material: peripheral blood. This clonotype was sampled from a person aged 18-30 years with COVID-19, enrolled during active disease. The CDR3 loop reads CASSEVSQGRPFF. The DNA for the CDR3 is TGTGCCAGCAGTGAAGTTTCACAGGGGAGACCTTTCTTT.